Reported below is one T cell receptor (beta chain). These data originate in a study of blood T cells in healthy people across ages. Study-wide context: There was about one barcoded beta molecule captured by template switching per two T cells.

Together with a sample-barcoded 5' primer, a J-beta primer mix was included in a second PCR lasting roughly 6 to 12 cycles. One entry per CDR3 protein, called by TCRdb with MiXCR from the 5' RACE reads. The table has about 1.6 million distinct CDR3 sequences, about 31% seen once; the top ten hold about 11%. The source material was blood. This clonotype originated in a woman aged 25 to 45 in good health.

The CDR3 reads CASSPPGQQGSSPLHF. CDR3 DNA sequence: TGTGCCAGCAGCCCTCCGGGACAGCAAGGGAGTTCACCCCTCCACTTT. This rearrangement joins TRBV5-4 to TRBJ1-6; 7 positions agree with TRBD1. This CDR3 spans 16 amino acids. J gave up 9 bases and V 4 bases, and 13 bases lay outside the gene matches. Germline values: CDR1 SGHNT, CDR2 YYREEE (reference sequence). Together with reference TRBV5-4 and TRBJ1-6, the CDR3 gives the full variable domain: ETGVTQSPTHLIKTRGQQVTLRCSSQSGHNTVSWYQQALGQGPQFIFQYYREEENGRGNFPPRFSGLQFPNYSSELNVNALELDDSALYLCASSPPGQQGSSPLHFGNGTRLTVT.